A selection of T cell receptor beta chains follows, all from one sample in a study of cytomegalovirus exposure and HLA in healthy donors. The table came from immunoSEQ multiplex PCR; TCRdb's copy has only in-frame clones and leaves some out. The data hold some 200,000 clones, with over 80% observed a single time. Specimen: PBMCs. These receptors were obtained from a man aged 40-55 years in good health and CMV-seropositive. Each CDR3 is given with its conserved first and last residue. D genes are given only for firm matches. Only some rows state a clone size, as once, few, many or a class for expanded clones.

TRBJ2-7,NA,TRBV10-2,NA,TGCGCCAGCAGCCCAGTCCGCGGGTCGTCCTACGAGCAGTACTTC,CASSPVRGSSYEQYF
TRBJ1-2,NA,TRBV4-1,NA,TGCGCCAGCAGTCAAGAATCCCAGGCGGGCTACACCTTC,CASSQESQAGYTF
TRBJ2-1,NA,TRBV5-3,NA,TGTGCCAGAAGTACTCAGAAGGGGGAATCCTACAATGAGCAGTTCTTC,CARSTQKGESYNEQFF
TRBJ2-1,few,TRBV10-3,TRBD2,TGTGCCATCAATCGAGCGGGGCTTACCTACAATGAGCAGTTCTTC,CAINRAGLTYNEQFF
TRBJ2-2,NA,TRBV4-3,NA,TGCGCCAGCAGCCAAGGGCTGGGCTCGAACACCGGGGAGCTGTTTTTT,CASSQGLGSNTGELFF
TRBJ1-1,NA,TRBV19,TRBD1,TGTGCCAGTCTCGGACAGGGAGACACTGAAGCTTTCTTT,CASLGQGDTEAFF
TRBJ2-1,NA,TRBV27,TRBD2,TGTGCCAGCAGTTTATCGATAGCGGGGGACCACAATGAGCAGTTCTTC,CASSLSIAGDHNEQFF
TRBJ2-7,once,TRBV29-1,TRBD1,TGCAGCGTTGTCCGGGACAGAGTTCCCTACGAGCAGTACTTC,CSVVRDRVPYEQYF
TRBJ1-1,NA,TRBV19,NA,TGTGCCAGTATATCCCTCGCAGGGAACACTGAAGCTTTCTTT,CASISLAGNTEAFF
TRBJ1-4,NA,TRBV7-9,TRBD1,TGTGCCAGCAGCTTAACAGGGGGTGAAAAACTGTTTTTT,CASSLTGGEKLFF
TRBJ2-7,NA,TRBV6-5,NA,TGTGCCAGCAGTACGGGGGGCCTGAGCGAGCAGTACTTC,CASSTGGLSEQYF
TRBJ1-1,NA,TRBV5-1,NA,TGCGCCAGCAGCTTGATCGAGGGAAGAAACACTGAAGCTTTCTTT,CASSLIEGRNTEAFF
TRBJ2-1,NA,TRBV7-2,TRBD2,TGTGCCAGCAGCCCCATCCGGGGGGGGTACAATGAGCAGTTCTTC,CASSPIRGGYNEQFF
TRBJ2-7,few,TRBV5-6,TRBD1,TGTGCCAGCAGCACCGTGACAGGGGCTACCTACGAGCAGTACTTC,CASSTVTGATYEQYF
TRBJ1-1,NA,TRBV5-1,NA,TGCGCCAGCAGCTTGGAAGGGGCGCGAGACACTGAAGCTTTCTTT,CASSLEGARDTEAFF
TRBJ1-5,NA,TRBV27,TRBD1,TGTGCCAGCAGTCCCCAGACAGGGACTCAGCCCCAGCATTTT,CASSPQTGTQPQHF
TRBJ2-3,once,TRBV28,TRBD1,TGTGCCAGCAGTTCTGGACAGGGCACAGATACGCAGTATTTT,CASSSGQGTDTQYF
TRBJ2-7,NA,TRBV27,NA,TGTGCCAGCAGTTCCCTCCTTGTAAAACGGCAGGGGCTCAACGAGCAGTACTTC,CASSSLLVKRQGLNEQYF
TRBJ2-5,NA,TRBV9,NA,TGTGCCAGCAGCGCCTACCCTCGGGAGACCCAGTACTTC,CASSAYPRETQYF